The TCR beta chain described here comes from a study of graft-versus-host responses after intestinal transplantation (dated by TCRdb to the early 2020s). In terms of the full investigation: Multivisceral, liver-intestinal, or isolated intestinal transplants were received by the recipients. All recipients received anti-thymocyte globulin induction followed by maintenance tacrolimus and steroids for roughly three years. The cohort enrolled about two dozen intestinal transplant recipients including one retransplant, and 3 patients lacking pretransplant specimens were excluded. Rather than going through the commercial service, samples from three later patients were sequenced in-house on an Illumina MiSeq and processed with MiXCR. After intestinal transplantation, graft-versus-host and host-versus-graft alloreactive T cell clones in the graft, circulation and bone marrow were tracked using bulk TCR-beta CDR3 sequencing. A peak of at least 4% donor T cells among recipient peripheral blood mononuclear cells was the definition used for donor T cell macrochimerism. To identify alloreactive clones, pre-transplant mixed lymphocyte reaction products were sequenced and then compared with unstimulated pre-transplant donor and recipient T cells.

Overall results and qualifications from the work: GvH clones were found in recipient bone marrow, and some of the GvH clones appeared earlier in ileal mucosa or blood, which is consistent with an intestinal mucosal origin. Early after transplant, declines in HvG clones were associated with peak levels of circulating GvH clones. In patients with donor T cell macrochimerism, the allografts had high GvH to HvG T cell clonal ratios. The relatively low number and heterogeneity of intestinal transplant patients limited the conclusions.

From the germline V gene, CDR1 is KGHSH and CDR2 is LQKENI. The CDR3 contains 14 residues, cysteine and phenylalanine counted. Here the CDR3 DNA is all that survives: 42 bases in frame from base 1. The junction carries 13 bases between V and J, which are trimmed by 4 bases and 6 bases respectively. Comments on this clone: Its antigen specificity is not known. Base qualities are not at hand, and no much larger clone is one base apart.

After transplant, bone marrow was aspirated from the posterior iliac crest or from another site selected by the physician. Library preparation used the immunoSEQ multiplex PCR assay. Adaptive Biotechnologies carried out high-throughput TCR-beta CDR3 sequencing of genomic DNA for most patients. In the authors' own workflow: Adaptive's ImmunoSEQ software was the source of the TCR sequencing data for 15 to 20 patients, while three other patients were processed with MiXCR and VDJtools. CDR3 nucleotide sequences shared between donor and recipient were removed because their origin could not be assigned. To count as alloreactive, a clone needed at least 2-fold expansion over unstimulated cells and a minimum CFSE-low frequency of 0.002% (template counts) or 0.001% (read counts). A clone was considered mappable if detected in the sequenced pre-transplant spleen, lymph node, or MLR CFSE-low populations of the donor or recipient. The cumulative frequency of alloreactive clones was calculated as a percentage of all sequences, weighted by copy number. TCRdb took over this immuneACCESS table, retaining in-frame rearrangements with V and J assigned. Such tables are incomplete; in checked studies, under half of the missing clones stem from an unresolved V gene, and the remainder is unexplained. The D gene and trimming were derived from the DNA, and the V and J assignments and clone size from that table. The sample contains roughly 69,000 clones, around 90% of them found a single time. The ten largest make up around 7% of the sample.

The sequence was collected from a human patient who received an intestinal transplant, so some T cells may come from the graft donor. This chain joins TRBV18 to TRBJ1-5; matching of 6 bases hints at TRBD1 as the D gene. This material consisted of bone marrow, taken around 720 days after intestinal transplantation. The nucleotide sequence reads as follows: TGTGCCAGCTCACGGGGGCGCCGAGGTCAGCCCCAGCATTTT. It specifies CASSRGRRGQPQHF.